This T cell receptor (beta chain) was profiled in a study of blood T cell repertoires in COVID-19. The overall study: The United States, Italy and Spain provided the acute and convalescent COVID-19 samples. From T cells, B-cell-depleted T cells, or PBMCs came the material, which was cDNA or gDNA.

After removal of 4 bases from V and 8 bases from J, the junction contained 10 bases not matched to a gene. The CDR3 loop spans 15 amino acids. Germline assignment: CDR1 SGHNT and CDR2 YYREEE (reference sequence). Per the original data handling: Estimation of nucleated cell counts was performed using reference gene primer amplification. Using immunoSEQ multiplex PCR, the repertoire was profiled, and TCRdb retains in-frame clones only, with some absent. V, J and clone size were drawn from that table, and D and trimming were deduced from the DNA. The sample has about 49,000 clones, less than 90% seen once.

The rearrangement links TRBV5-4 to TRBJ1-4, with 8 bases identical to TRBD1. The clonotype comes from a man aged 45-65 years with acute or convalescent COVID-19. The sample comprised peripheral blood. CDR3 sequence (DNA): TGTGCCAGCAGCCCGAGGACAGGGAGTAACGAAAAACTGTTTTTT. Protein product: CASSPRTGSNEKLFF.